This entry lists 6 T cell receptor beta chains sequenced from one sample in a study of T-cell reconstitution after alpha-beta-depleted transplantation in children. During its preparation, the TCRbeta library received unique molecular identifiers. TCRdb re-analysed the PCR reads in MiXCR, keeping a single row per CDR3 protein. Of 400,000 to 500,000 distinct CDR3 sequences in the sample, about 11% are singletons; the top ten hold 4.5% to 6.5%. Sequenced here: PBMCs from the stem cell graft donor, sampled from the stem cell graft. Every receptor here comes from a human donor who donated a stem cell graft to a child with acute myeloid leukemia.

CDR3 DNA: TGTGCCACCAGTGATTTGGTCCAGGGGGCGGACACCGGGGAGCTGTTTTTT. Translation: CATSDLVQGADTGELFF. The chain couples TRBV24-1 to TRBJ2-2; 8 positions match TRBD1. CDR1 and CDR2 from the germline V gene are KGHDR and SFDVKD. The CDR3 sequence is 17 residues long. J was trimmed by 3 bases and V by 0 bases; bases with no gene match: 5.

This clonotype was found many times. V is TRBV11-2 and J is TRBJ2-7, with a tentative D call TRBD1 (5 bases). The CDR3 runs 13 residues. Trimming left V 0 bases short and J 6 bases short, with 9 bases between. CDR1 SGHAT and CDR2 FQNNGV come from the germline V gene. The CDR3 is CASSLEFGAEQYF. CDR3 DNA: TGTGCCAGCAGCTTAGAGTTTGGGGCCGAGCAGTACTTC.

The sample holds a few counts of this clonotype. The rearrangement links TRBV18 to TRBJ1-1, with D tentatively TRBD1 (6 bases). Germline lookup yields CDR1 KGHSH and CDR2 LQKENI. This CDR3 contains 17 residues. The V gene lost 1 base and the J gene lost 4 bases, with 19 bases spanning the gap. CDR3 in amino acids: CASSPRPDPGDLTEAFF. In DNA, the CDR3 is TGTGCCAGCTCACCACGACCAGATCCAGGGGACCTCACTGAAGCTTTCTTT.

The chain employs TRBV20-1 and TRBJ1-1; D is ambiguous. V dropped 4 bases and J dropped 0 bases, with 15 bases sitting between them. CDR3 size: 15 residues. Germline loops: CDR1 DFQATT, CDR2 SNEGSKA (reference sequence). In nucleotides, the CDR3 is TGCAGTGCTACTCCCGTGGATCTCATGAACACTGAAGCTTTCTTT. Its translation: CSATPVDLMNTEAFF.

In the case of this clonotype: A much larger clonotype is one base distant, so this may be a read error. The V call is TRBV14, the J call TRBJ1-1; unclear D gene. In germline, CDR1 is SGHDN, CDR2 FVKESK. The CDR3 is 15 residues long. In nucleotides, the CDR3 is TGTGCCAGCAGCCGACTCGAAGGTTTAGGCACTGACGCTTTCTTT. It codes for CASSRLEGLGTDAFF.

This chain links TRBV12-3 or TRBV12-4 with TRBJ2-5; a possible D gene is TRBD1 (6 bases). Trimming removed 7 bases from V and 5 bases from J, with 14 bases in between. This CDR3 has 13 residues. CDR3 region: CASKTTGSETQYF. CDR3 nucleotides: TGTGCCAGCAAGACCACAGGGTCGGAGACCCAGTACTTC.